The rows below give T cell receptor beta chains drawn from one sample of a study of OX40 agonist ivuxolimab in advanced cancers. The protocol was immunoSEQ multiplex PCR, while the TCRdb copy is restricted to in-frame clones and leaves out a portion. In the table there are about 20,000 clones, about 84% of which are singletons. Here the sequenced sample was CD4+ or CD8+ T cells sorted from blood, taken in a trial of the OX40 agonist ivuxolimab. The receptors come from an adult with an advanced solid tumor such as melanoma, head and neck, liver or kidney cancer. Both conserved end residues are part of each CDR3. D genes are given only for firm matches. Clone size appears in some rows only: once, few, many, or a class for an expanded clone.

v_gene	d_gene	j_gene	abundance	CDR3nt	CDR3aa
TRBV9	-	TRBJ2-7	-	TGTGCCAGCAGCGTAGGAGGTATGGCCTACGAGCAGTACTTC	CASSVGGMAYEQYF
TRBV19	-	TRBJ1-4	once	TGTGCCAGTAGCGACGGGACATACGCTGAAAAACTGTTTTTT	CASSDGTYAEKLFF
TRBV30	-	TRBJ2-1	-	TGTGCCTGGGTCGTTGGGGGAGGGGGGGTAGGTGAGCAGTTCTTC	CAWVVGGGGVGEQFF
TRBV7-2	-	TRBJ1-2	-	TGTGCCAGCAGCTTAGCGCAAGGGGCAGATGGCTACACCTTC	CASSLAQGADGYTF
TRBV14	-	TRBJ1-6	-	TGTGCCAGCAGCCCTCCGAGTTCACCCCTCCACTTT	CASSPPSSPLHF
TRBV27	TRBD1	TRBJ2-3	-	TGTGCCAGCAGCACCAGGGGGCGCACAGATACGCAGTATTTT	CASSTRGRTDTQYF
TRBV5-6	TRBD1	TRBJ2-4	-	TGTGCCAGCAGCTTGAGTGGTTCAGGGGGCCAAAGAAACATTCAGTACTTC	CASSLSGSGGQRNIQYF
TRBV29-1	-	TRBJ2-5	-	TGCAGCGTTGCGTCGGGACCCAGGGAGGAGACCCAGTACTTC	CSVASGPREETQYF
TRBV5-6	-	TRBJ1-2	-	TGTGCCAGCAGCCGCGGGGAGGTCTTGTTGGGCTATGGCTACACCTTC	CASSRGEVLLGYGYTF
TRBV5-6	TRBD1	TRBJ1-2	-	TGTGCCAGCAGCTTGGATCGGACAGGGCGGAGTTTTAACTATGGCTACACCTTC	CASSLDRTGRSFNYGYTF
TRBV12-5	-	TRBJ1-5	once	TGTGCTAGTGGTTTGGTTACTAGAAGCAATCAGCCCCAGCATTTT	CASGLVTRSNQPQHF
TRBV2	-	TRBJ1-6	-	TGTGCCAGCAGTGATTTGGATTCACCCCTCCACTTT	CASSDLDSPLHF
TRBV7-6	TRBD2	TRBJ2-3	few	TGTGCCAGCAGCTTAGTAGCGGGAGTAGGGGGAGATACGCAGTATTTT	CASSLVAGVGGDTQYF
TRBV2	-	TRBJ1-1	-	TGTGCCAGCAGCGACAGAGCTACCGAAGCTTTCTTT	CASSDRATEAFF
TRBV7-2	-	TRBJ2-3	-	TGTGCCAGCAGCCCGTTTCCGAGAGGCACAGATACGCAGTATTTT	CASSPFPRGTDTQYF
TRBV6-6	-	TRBJ2-1	-	TGTGCCAGCAGTTACTCGAGGGTCTACAATGAGCAGTTCTTC	CASSYSRVYNEQFF
TRBV10-3	-	TRBJ2-1	once	TGTGCCATCAGTGAGTCGAGAGGGAACGATGAGCAGTTCTTC	CAISESRGNDEQFF
TRBV11-2	TRBD1	TRBJ1-2	-	TGTGCCAGCAGCTGGGACAGGGGAGGCTCTGGCTACACCTTC	CASSWDRGGSGYTF
TRBV6-5	-	TRBJ1-5	-	TGTGCCAGCGGTGTCAATCAGCCCCAGCATTTT	CASGVNQPQHF
TRBV5-4	TRBD1	TRBJ1-2	-	TGTGCCAGCACCCCGGACAGGGCCTATGGCTACACCTTC	CASTPDRAYGYTF
TRBV9	TRBD1	TRBJ2-5	-	TGTGCCAGCAGCCCCGGACAGGGCGGGTGGGAGACCCAGTACTTC	CASSPGQGGWETQYF
TRBV7-2	-	TRBJ1-2	medium-sized	TGTGCCAGCAGCTTAGCAAGGGCTCTCTATGGCTACACCTTC	CASSLARALYGYTF
TRBV2	-	TRBJ1-1	few	TGTGCCAGCCTGAGGGAGAGGGATGTCGTAGAAGCTTTCTTT	CASLRERDVVEAFF
TRBV6-5	-	TRBJ2-7	-	TGTGCCAGCAGTGCGTCCTACGAGCAGTACTTC	CASSASYEQYF
TRBV7-9	TRBD1	TRBJ1-2	-	TGTGCCAGCAGTTTAGGGGGCGCGTTTCATGGCTACACCTTC	CASSLGGAFHGYTF
TRBV7-6	TRBD1	TRBJ2-7	-	TGTGCCAGCAGCTTAGCGGGGGCGGGACAGGGTGCATCCGAGCAGTACTTC	CASSLAGAGQGASEQYF
TRBV6-6	-	TRBJ1-4	-	TGTGCCAGCAGTTACTCGGGGCAGGGGAATGAAAAACTGTTTTTT	CASSYSGQGNEKLFF
TRBV11-3	-	TRBJ2-1	-	TGTGCCAGCAGCTTAGTGTCCCCCGCCCTATTGGGTGAGCAGTTCTTC	CASSLVSPALLGEQFF
TRBV19	-	TRBJ2-2	-	TGTGCCAGTAGTCTCCCGTTATGGGGTGCGAACACCGGGGAGCTGTTTTTT	CASSLPLWGANTGELFF
TRBV6-6	-	TRBJ1-3	-	TGTGCCAGCAGTGGGCTGGGGGGCAACACCATATATTTT	CASSGLGGNTIYF
TRBV7-2	TRBD2	TRBJ2-1	-	TGTGCCAGCAGCCTGGGACTAGTCACGGGTGAGCAGTTCTTC	CASSLGLVTGEQFF
TRBV4-3	-	TRBJ2-3	-	TGCGCCAGCAGCCAAGATCGGCCGCCGGGGGATACGCAGTATTTT	CASSQDRPPGDTQYF
TRBV27	-	TRBJ1-5	medium-sized	TGTGCCAGCAGTTTACTTTTGGGATCCAATCAGCCCCAGCATTTT	CASSLLLGSNQPQHF
TRBV9	TRBD2	TRBJ2-2	-	TGTGCCAGCAGCGTTAGGCTAGCGGACGGGGAGCTGTTTTTT	CASSVRLADGELFF
TRBV19	TRBD2	TRBJ2-1	-	TGTGCCAGTAGTTCAGCGGGAGAGTCCTACAATGAGCAGTTCTTC	CASSSAGESYNEQFF
TRBV19	TRBD1	TRBJ2-1	-	TGTGCCAGTAGTAAGGGACAGCTATACAATGAGCAGTTCTTC	CASSKGQLYNEQFF
TRBV7-9	-	TRBJ1-3	few	TGTGCCAGCAGCCGCGATGAGGCCACCATATATTTT	CASSRDEATIYF
TRBV4-3	TRBD2	TRBJ2-5	once	TGCGCCAGCAGCCAAGATCGGGGAGGGAGAGAGACCCAGTACTTC	CASSQDRGGRETQYF
TRBV30	-	TRBJ1-2	few	TGTGCCTGGAGCGTCGCGGGGATGGGTGGCTACACCTTC	CAWSVAGMGGYTF
TRBV7-2	-	TRBJ2-3	-	TGTGCCAGCAGCAAACTTAGTCGAGCGGCCACAGATACGCAGTATTTT	CASSKLSRAATDTQYF
TRBV21-1	-	TRBJ1-1	-	TGTGCCAGCAGCAAAGGGCCGAGGGAGGACACTGAAGCTTTCTTT	CASSKGPREDTEAFF
TRBV5-6	-	TRBJ1-2	-	TGTGCCAGCAGCCCAAAAATCGCAGGGGCCTACCCCACTAACTATGGCTACACCTTC	CASSPKIAGAYPTNYGYTF
TRBV5-1	-	TRBJ2-5	-	TGCGCCAGCAGCGTGGGAACTAGGGGCGCGGAGACCCAGTACTTC	CASSVGTRGAETQYF
TRBV6-6	-	TRBJ2-1	-	TGTGCCAGCAGTCCATCTCTTCGAACGAACAATGAGCAGTTCTTC	CASSPSLRTNNEQFF
TRBV4-3	-	TRBJ2-3	-	TGCGCCAGCAGCCCTAATCTTAGCACAGATACGCAGTATTTT	CASSPNLSTDTQYF
TRBV11-2	-	TRBJ1-1	-	TGTGCCAGCAGCTTATCAGGGAGCATGAACACTGAAGCTTTCTTT	CASSLSGSMNTEAFF
TRBV7-9	-	TRBJ1-5	-	TGTGCCAGCAGCCGAGCCGGAACGGACGGCCCCTCATGGAATCAGCCCCAGCATTTT	CASSRAGTDGPSWNQPQHF
TRBV6-5	TRBD2	TRBJ2-3	few	TGTGCCAGCAGTTACTACCTGGGCGGGAGGGTTGATACGCAGTATTTT	CASSYYLGGRVDTQYF
TRBV9	-	TRBJ1-1	-	TGTGCCAGCAGCGTAGCGATTTACACTGAAGCTTTCTTT	CASSVAIYTEAFF
TRBV5-6	-	TRBJ1-3	-	TGTGCCAGCAGCATCCGTCAGGGTTACTCTGGAAACACCATATATTTT	CASSIRQGYSGNTIYF
TRBV7-2	-	TRBJ1-1	-	TGTGCCAGCAGCACACGTTGGACTAACCCTGTGGCTTTCTTT	CASSTRWTNPVAFF
TRBV7-9	-	TRBJ2-5	-	TGTGCCAGCAGCTCCGGGCCCCCCAAAGGGGAGACCCAGTACTTC	CASSSGPPKGETQYF
TRBV7-2	-	TRBJ1-6	-	TGTGCCAGCAGCTTAGAATCAGGGGCTATCTCACCCCTCCACTTT	CASSLESGAISPLHF
TRBV5-4	TRBD1	TRBJ1-1	-	TGTGCCAGCAGCTTTCCCGGGACAGGTAAAGCTTTCTTT	CASSFPGTGKAFF
TRBV7-2	-	TRBJ2-7	-	TGTGCCAGCAGCTTAGCAGGCCCCTACGAGCAGTACTTC	CASSLAGPYEQYF
TRBV5-5	-	TRBJ2-7	once	TGTGCCAGCAGCTCCGTATACGAGCAGTACTTC	CASSSVYEQYF